This T cell receptor beta chain was sequenced in a study of shared clonotypes between healthy human individuals. Naive CD8 cells lacked CD45RO, underwent positive selection for CCR7 and left out terminally differentiated effector memory CD45RA+ cells. Sequenced by immunoSEQ multiplex PCR; TCRdb stores in-frame clones only, minus some. The sample includes around 600,000 clones, roughly 98% of them seen just once. This clone appeared once. The clonotype was recovered from a man aged 25-45 years in good health. Sample: naive CD8+ T cells sorted from blood.

The CDR3 here is CAWSGGQGSDTQYF. Written as DNA, the CDR3 is TGTGCCTGGAGTGGCGGACAGGGTTCAGATACGCAGTATTTT. The chain combines TRBV30 with TRBJ2-3, with TRBD1 matching over 8 bases. Looked up from germline, CDR1 is GTSNPN and CDR2 is SVGIG (reference sequence). J lost 4 bases, V lost 1 base, and 4 bases had no gene match. CDR3 length: 14 amino acids.